This T cell receptor (beta chain) was recovered during a study of blood T cell repertoires in COVID-19. Per the germline V gene, CDR1 is LGHNT and CDR2 is FRNRAP. Losses at the gene ends were 4 bases for V and 9 bases for J; bases not matched to a gene: 7. The CDR3 covers 14 residues. Assay: immunoSEQ multiplex PCR; the TCRdb copy retains only in-frame clones and omits some. The sample consists of over 200,000 clones, about 83% of them appearing once. The receptor was isolated from a woman aged 35 to 49 who had recovered from COVID-19. This sequence joins TRBV12-5 and TRBJ2-1; 9 bases match TRBD2. Sequencing input: PBMCs or T cells enriched from blood (not recorded which). The CDR3 sequence is CASGSISGSVEQFF. The CDR3 DNA follows: TGTGCTAGTGGTTCGATTAGCGGGAGCGTTGAGCAGTTCTTC. Drawing the rest from reference TRBV12-5 and TRBJ2-1, the complete variable domain is DARVTQTPRHKVTEMGQEVTMRCQPILGHNTVFWYRQTMMQGLELLAYFRNRAPLDDSGMPKDRFSAEMPDATLATLKIQPSEPRDSAVYFCASGSISGSVEQFFGPGTRLTVL.